These T cell receptor beta chains were read from a single sample in a study of glioma-infiltrating T cells. MiXCR, applied by TCRdb to the multiplex PCR reads, yields one record per CDR3 protein. The sample includes more than 85,000 distinct CDR3 sequences, under 30% seen only once; the top ten take 35%. The sequencing sample was made of glioma tissue, nonneoplastic brain tissue, or PBMCs (not recorded which). These receptors came from a human donor with low-grade glioma or glioblastoma, undergoing nonglioma brain surgery, or in good health (not recorded which). Both conserved end residues are part of each CDR3.

CDR3: CASSWPGLAGTDTQYF
V: TRBV28

CDR3: CASRLGLTAYEQYF
V: TRBV13

CDR3: CASSQAGTHLPNEQFF
V: TRBV4-1

CDR3: CSVRTSGSYEQYF
V: TRBV29-1

CDR3: CSVVIGSLGNTIYF
V: TRBV29-1

CDR3: CASSRSGGSYNEQFF
V: TRBV2

CDR3: CASSPSRRGEQFF
V: TRBV7-2

CDR3: CASSLSVGTEAFF
V: TRBV7-2

CDR3: CSVERGNTEAFF
V: TRBV29-1

CDR3: CASSYGIGGARETQYF
V: TRBV6-6

CDR3: CSASGLAVSGGEQFF
V: TRBV20-1

CDR3: CASSLGGNRQFF
V: TRBV11-3